Presented here are 26 T cell receptor beta chains from one specimen sequenced in a study of T cells in Graves' hyperthyroidism and ophthalmopathy. Amplification of TCR beta CDR3 regions used RNA as the template. RT-PCR in the first round (using the HTBI primer set) targeted the TCR CDR3. Via MiXCR, TCRdb re-called the multiplex PCR reads, giving one row per CDR3 protein. The table records 30,000 to 40,000 distinct CDR3 sequences, about 50% of them present only once. The source material was blood. These receptor sequences come from a woman between 50 and 59 years old with Graves' hyperthyroidism that later progressed to Graves' ophthalmopathy.

V is TRBV24-1 and J is TRBJ2-6; D perhaps matches TRBD2 (5 bases). This CDR3 has 18 amino acids. Germline V lookup: CDR1 KGHDR, CDR2 SFDVKD. V lost 3 bases to trimming and J lost 3 bases, with 17 bases between them. In nucleotides, the CDR3 is TGTGCCACCAGTGATCCTAGGACCGGGATGCATGGGGCCAACGTCCTGACTTTC. Its translation: CATSDPRTGMHGANVLTF.

This clonotype was recorded once. The chain joins TRBV6-4 to TRBJ2-3; 9 nucleotides agree with TRBD2. V was clipped by 5 bases and J by 5 bases; unmatched bases: 8. The CDR3 is 15 amino acids. CDR1 MRHNA and CDR2 SNTAGT come from the germline V gene. CDR3 in DNA: TGTGCCAGCAGTTCAAGGACTAGCGCGGGAGATACGCAGTATTTT. The encoded protein is CASSSRTSAGDTQYF.

This rearrangement joins TRBV18 to TRBJ1-1; D gene ambiguous. Germline CDR1 is KGHSH and CDR2 is LQKENI. V shed 3 bases and J shed 1 base, with 9 bases lying between them. The CDR3 is 14 residues long. The CDR3 loop is CASSPGSGNTEAFF. The DNA of the CDR3 is TGTGCCAGCTCACCCGGAAGCGGGAACACTGAAGCTTTCTTT.

A word on this clonotype: The junction shows a germline mismatch at one end, possibly a read error. The gene calls are TRBV4-2 and TRBJ2-5, with 10 bases fitting TRBD2. The CDR3 spans 14 residues. The germline gives CDR1 LGHNA, CDR2 YNFKEQ. CDR3 amino acids: CASSQELAGETQYF. The CDR3 DNA reads TGTGCCAGTAGCCAAGAACTAGCGGGGGAGACCCAGTACTTC.

V and J are TRBV7-8 and TRBJ2-5; D unclear. Looked up from germline, CDR1 is SGHVS and CDR2 is FQNEAQ. The CDR3 runs to 15 residues. V lost 2 bases, J lost 5 bases, and 15 bases lay in between. The CDR3 reads CASSLRRASYETQYF. Here the CDR3 DNA reads TGTGCCAGCAGCTTACGCCGAGCCTCCTACGAGACCCAGTACTTC. Looking up the rest from reference TRBV7-8 and TRBJ2-5 gives the full variable domain: GAGVSQSPRYKVAKRGQDVALRCDPISGHVSLFWYQQALGQGPEFLTYFQNEAQLDKSGLPSDRFFAERPEGSVSTLKIQRTQQEDSAVYLCASSLRRASYETQYFGPGTRLLVL.

The gene calls are TRBV20-1 and TRBJ2-3; maybe TRBD2 (6 bases). CDR3 length: 14 amino acids. The germline gives CDR1 DFQATT, CDR2 SNEGSKA (reference sequence). Trimming shortened V by 7 bases and J by 1 base, and 15 bases separated the two germline ends. CDR3 DNA: TGCAGTGTGCTGACGGGAGCCGGCACAGATACGCAGTATTTT. Translated: CSVLTGAGTDTQYF.

In the case of this clonotype: Likely a read error: the CDR3 ends without its conserved phenylalanine or tryptophan. It is unclear where the CDR3 begins or ends on the DNA, so no DNA is shown, and the CDR3 is as TCRdb lists it. The chain combines TRBV24-1 with TRBJ2-5. The CDR3 is made up of 10 amino acids, end residues included. CDR1 KGHDR and CDR2 SFDVKD come from the germline V gene. CDR3: CATSDDRIYT.

Of note for this clonotype: The junction departs from germline at one end; a sequencing error may be responsible. CDR3 sequence (DNA): TGTGCTAGCAGCACAACTAGCTCCGTAGATACGCAGTATTTT. As protein: CASSTTSSVDTQYF. The rearrangement uses TRBV13 and TRBJ2-3, with D tentatively TRBD2 (6 bases). This CDR3 has 14 residues. Germline V CDR1 and CDR2: PRHDT, FYEKMQ (reference sequence).

This clonotype was seen only a few times. V gene TRBV5-5 combines with J gene TRBJ1-5, with D hard to call. Trimming pared 0 bases from V and 3 bases from J, leaving 7 bases between. This CDR3 comprises 14 residues. The germline gives CDR1 SGHKS, CDR2 YYEKEE (reference sequence). The CDR3: CASSLGGNNQPQHF. CDR3 sequence (DNA): TGTGCCAGCAGCTTGGGCGGGAACAATCAGCCCCAGCATTTT.

For this clonotype: At one end, the junction sequence differs from germline, possibly due to a read error. V gene TRBV7-9 combines with J gene TRBJ1-2, with D uncertain. This CDR3 comprises 11 residues. CDR1 is SEHNR and CDR2 is FQNEAQ in the germline V gene (reference sequence). In DNA form, the CDR3 reads TGTTCCAGCAGTCCCTGGCTAGACTACACCTTC. It specifies CSSSPWLDYTF.

The table lists this clonotype with a few counts. The V and J genes are TRBV18 and TRBJ1-6; no definite D call. This CDR3 comprises 17 residues. Germline assignment: CDR1 KGHSH and CDR2 LQKENI. The V gene lost 2 bases and the J gene lost 0 bases, with 11 bases spanning the gap. CDR3 sequence (DNA): TGTGCCAGCTCACCAGAGAGATTCCACTCCTATAATTCACCCCTCCACTTT. This translates into CASSPERFHSYNSPLHF.

The CDR3 DNA reads TGCAGCGTCCCGGGACAGGGATCCGAGCAGTACTTC. Its translation is CSVPGQGSEQYF. The chain employs TRBV29-1 and TRBJ2-7, with TRBD1 identical over 9 bases. This CDR3 is built from 12 residues. Per the germline V gene, CDR1 is SQVTM and CDR2 is ANQGSEA. The trim removed 6 bases at V and 6 bases at J, leaving 6 bases unmatched.

Many counts were recorded for this clonotype. The genes are TRBV4-1 and TRBJ2-4; 7 positions match TRBD2. With V trimmed by 0 bases and J by 7 bases, 0 bases remained unmatched. CDR1 MGHRA and CDR2 YSYEKL come from the germline V gene. The CDR3 is 13 amino acids. CDR3 amino acids: CASSQEGGNIQYF. Written as DNA, the CDR3 is TGCGCCAGCAGCCAAGAGGGGGGGAACATTCAGTACTTC.

The genes are TRBV7-2 and TRBJ2-1; 10 nucleotides match TRBD2. Germline trimming cut 2 bases from V and 8 bases from J; bases unmatched to any gene: 6. The CDR3 is made up of 15 amino acids. Per germline, CDR1 SGHTA and CDR2 FQGNSA. The CDR3 sequence: CASSLIAGGTDEQFF. The CDR3 region has the DNA TGTGCCAGCAGCTTAATAGCGGGAGGTACAGATGAGCAGTTCTTC.

This clonotype is a singleton in its sample. CDR3 in amino acids: CSALRDGPYNEQFF. CDR3 nucleotide sequence: TGCAGTGCTCTCCGGGACGGACCCTACAATGAGCAGTTCTTC. The chain employs TRBV20-1 and TRBJ2-1; D may match TRBD1 or TRBD2 (5 bases each). There are 14 residues in the CDR3. CDR1 is DFQATT and CDR2 is SNEGSKA in the germline V gene (reference sequence). Trimming cost V 5 bases and J 2 bases, with 13 bases left between them.

The chain combines TRBV5-1 with TRBJ1-1; 7 nucleotides align to TRBD1. Germline CDR1 is SGHRS and CDR2 is YFSETQ. V was pared by 1 base and J by 0 bases, with 9 bases of the junction left unmatched. CDR3 size: 17 residues. This CDR3 reads CASSLCVGGGMNTEAFF. The DNA for the CDR3 is TGCGCCAGCAGCTTGTGTGTAGGGGGCGGGATGAACACTGAAGCTTTCTTT.

This clonotype was detected ten times or more. Here the CDR3 reads CASSLDQGRELFF. DNA for the CDR3: TGCGCCAGCAGCTTGGATCAGGGCCGGGAGCTGTTTTTT. The gene calls are TRBV5-1 and TRBJ2-2; a weak D match, TRBD1 (5 bases). Germline V gives CDR1 SGHRS, CDR2 YFSETQ. Between the trimmed V and J ends, which lost 0 bases and 9 bases, there was a span of 9 bases. The CDR3 extends over 13 amino acids.

V and J are TRBV2 and TRBJ2-7; D possibly uses TRBD1 or TRBD2 (7 bases each). CDR3 length: 12 residues. The V gene's germline CDR1 is SNHLY and CDR2 FYNNEI. CDR3 DNA: TGTGCTGGGGGGAGGGGGCCCTACGAGCAGTACTTC. It specifies CAGGRGPYEQYF. Based on the CDR3 plus reference TRBV2 and TRBJ2-7, the full variable domain is EPEVTQTPSHQVTQMGQEVILRCVPISNHLYFYWYRQILGQKVEFLVSFYNNEISEKSEIFDDQFSVERPDGSNFTLKIRSTKLEDSAMYFCAGGRGPYEQYFGPGTRLTVT.

The chain couples TRBV11-1 to TRBJ2-1; a weak D match, TRBD2 (6 bases). The germline V and J ends were trimmed by 5 bases and 6 bases, with 14 bases remaining between them. Germline loops: CDR1 SGHAT, CDR2 FQDESV (reference sequence). The CDR3 is 14 residues long. The CDR3 DNA reads TGTGCCAGCAGCCTCGGGGCTAGCGTCAATGAGCAGTTCTTC. Protein: CASSLGASVNEQFF.

The table lists this clonotype with a count of one. A read error may account for a junction end that differs from germline. V and J are TRBV5-4 and TRBJ1-2; no clear D gene. The CDR3 consists of 13 residues. Germline CDR1 and CDR2: SGHNT and YYREEE (reference sequence). The CDR3 DNA sequence: TGTGCCAGCAGCTTGAGAGAGAACTGTGGCTACACCTTC. This encodes CASSLRENCGYTF.

The CDR3 DNA reads as TGTGCCAGCCGGCGTGTTGGGGAGCTAGTTCCCACCCCAGGCTACGAGCAGTACTTC. The encoded protein is CASRRVGELVPTPGYEQYF. The chain carries TRBV27 and TRBJ2-7, with a tentative D call TRBD2 (5 bases). This CDR3 spans 19 amino acids. The germline V gene encodes CDR1 MNHEY and CDR2 SMNVEV (reference sequence). Trimming left V 8 bases short and J 3 bases short, with 32 bases between.

The table lists this clonotype with many counts. This chain connects TRBV6-1 to TRBJ1-2, with TRBD1 identical over 9 bases. Germline-derived CDR1 and CDR2 are MNHNS and SASEGT. The CDR3 covers 15 residues. J was trimmed by 4 bases and V by 6 bases; bases with no gene match: 9. The CDR3 DNA follows: TGTGCCAGCAGGATTACAGGGGGCGCAAGCTATGGCTACACCTTC. Protein: CASRITGGASYGYTF.

Many counts were recorded for this clonotype. Here the CDR3 DNA reads TGTGCCAGCAGCTTAGCGGAAGGACAGAGTATTAACTATGGCTACACCTTC. Protein: CASSLAEGQSINYGYTF. The chain links TRBV7-9 to TRBJ1-2; maybe TRBD1 (6 bases). Trimming removed 0 bases from V and 1 base from J, with 15 bases in between. The CDR3 extends over 17 amino acids. CDR1 and CDR2 (germline): SEHNR, FQNEAQ (reference sequence).

This clonotype was seen ten or more times. The CDR3 sequence is CAWSGPRQGQETQYF. The CDR3, as DNA: TGTGCCTGGAGTGGACCCAGGCAGGGCCAAGAGACCCAGTACTTC. The chain couples TRBV30 to TRBJ2-5; weak D call: TRBD1 (5 bases). The CDR3 consists of 15 residues. Germline V gives CDR1 GTSNPN, CDR2 SVGIG (reference sequence). V was shortened by 1 base and J by 1 base, with 13 bases between the two germline ends.

This clonotype has ten or more counts. The J gene is TRBJ2-6, the V gene TRBV9, with a weak D call TRBD1 (6 bases). The CDR3 covers 17 residues. The germline CDR1 and CDR2 sequences are SGDLS and YYNGEE. Trimming pared 2 bases from V and 4 bases from J, leaving 16 bases between. CDR3 nucleotide sequence: TGTGCCAGCAGCGTGACTTTAGCAGGGGCAGGGGCCAACGTCCTGACTTTC. Encoded protein: CASSVTLAGAGANVLTF. The whole variable domain, filled in from reference TRBV9 and TRBJ2-6, reads DSGVTQTPKHLITATGQRVTLRCSPRSGDLSVYWYQQSLDQGLQFLIQYYNGEERAKGNILERFSAQQFPDLHSELNLSSLELGDSALYFCASSVTLAGAGANVLTFGAGSRLTVL.

V is TRBV6-6 and J is TRBJ1-2; no firm D call. The germline CDR1 and CDR2 sequences are MNHNY and SVGAGI (reference sequence). There are 13 residues in the CDR3. V gave up 2 bases and J gave up 6 bases, with 10 bases separating them. CDR3 nucleotides: TGTGCCAGCAGTTACATAAACCGGGATGGCTACACCTTC. Protein: CASSYINRDGYTF.